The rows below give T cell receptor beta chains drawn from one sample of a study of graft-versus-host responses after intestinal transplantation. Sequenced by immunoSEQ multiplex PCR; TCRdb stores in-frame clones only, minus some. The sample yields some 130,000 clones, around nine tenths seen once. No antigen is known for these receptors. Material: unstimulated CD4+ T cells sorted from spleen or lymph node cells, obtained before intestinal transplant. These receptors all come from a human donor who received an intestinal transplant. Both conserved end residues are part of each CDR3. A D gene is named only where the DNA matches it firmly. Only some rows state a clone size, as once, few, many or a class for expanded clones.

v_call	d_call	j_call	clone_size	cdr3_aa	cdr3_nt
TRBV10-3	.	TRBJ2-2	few	CAMRPGNTGELFF	TGTGCCATGAGGCCAGGGAACACCGGGGAGCTGTTTTTT
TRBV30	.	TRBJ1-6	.	CAWSVVANSPLHF	TGTGCCTGGAGTGTAGTAGCTAATTCACCCCTCCACTTT
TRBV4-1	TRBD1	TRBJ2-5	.	CASSQDNARVGQGGKTQYF	TGCGCCAGCAGCCAAGATAACGCTCGAGTGGGACAGGGTGGAAAGACCCAGTACTTC
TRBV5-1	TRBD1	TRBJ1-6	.	CASSLGRTGLNSPLHF	TGCGCCAGCAGCTTGGGGCGGACAGGGTTGAATTCACCCCTCCACTTT
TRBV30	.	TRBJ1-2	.	CAWRKGGGHGYTF	TGTGCCTGGAGAAAGGGGGGGGGCCATGGCTACACCTTC
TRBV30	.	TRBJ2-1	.	CAWVPRMALGYNEQFF	TGTGCCTGGGTCCCACGGATGGCATTAGGGTACAATGAGCAGTTCTTC
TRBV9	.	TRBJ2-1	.	CASSVRRASYNEQFF	TGTGCCAGCAGCGTACGGAGGGCGTCCTACAATGAGCAGTTCTTC
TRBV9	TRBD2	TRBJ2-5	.	CASGGSGGAGETQYF	TGTGCCAGCGGGGGGAGCGGGGGGGCCGGTGAGACCCAGTACTTC
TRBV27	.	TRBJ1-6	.	CASGTPGYSSYNSPLHF	TGTGCCAGCGGTACTCCGGGATACAGCTCCTATAATTCACCCCTCCACTTT
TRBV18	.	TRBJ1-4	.	CASSPGEKLFF	TGTGCCAGCTCACCGGGTGAAAAACTGTTTTTT
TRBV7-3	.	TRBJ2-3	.	CASSPTSGGGNTQYF	TGTGCCAGCTCCCCCACGAGCGGTGGGGGAAATACGCAGTATTTT
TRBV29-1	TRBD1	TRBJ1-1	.	CSVGRGLMNTEAFF	TGCAGCGTTGGAAGGGGGCTCATGAACACTGAAGCTTTCTTT
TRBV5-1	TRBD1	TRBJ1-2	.	CASKETGSDGYTF	TGCGCCAGCAAAGAGACAGGGTCGGATGGCTACACCTTC
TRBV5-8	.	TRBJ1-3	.	CASSLRRSGGNTIYF	TGTGCCAGCAGCTTGAGGAGGAGTGGTGGAAACACCATATATTTT
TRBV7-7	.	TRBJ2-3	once	CASSLGLGPTDTQYF	TGTGCCAGCAGCTTAGGGTTGGGACCCACAGATACGCAGTATTTT
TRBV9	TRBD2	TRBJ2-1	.	CASSGTSGGAYNEQFF	TGTGCCAGCAGCGGAACTAGCGGGGGAGCCTACAATGAGCAGTTCTTC
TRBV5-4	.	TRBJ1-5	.	CASSLDLNQPQHF	TGTGCCAGCAGCTTGGACTTAAATCAGCCCCAGCATTTT
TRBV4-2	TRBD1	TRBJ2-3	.	CASSQLGQGPDTQYF	TGTGCCAGCAGCCAACTGGGACAGGGGCCAGATACGCAGTATTTT
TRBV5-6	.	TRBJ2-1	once	CASSSTNEQFF	TGTGCCAGCAGCTCTACCAATGAGCAGTTCTTC
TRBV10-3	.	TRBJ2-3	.	CAISRQSTDTQYF	TGTGCCATCAGTAGACAGAGCACAGATACGCAGTATTTT
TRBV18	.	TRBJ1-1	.	CASSREGEGAFF	TGTGCCAGCTCTCGAGAAGGGGAGGGAGCTTTCTTT
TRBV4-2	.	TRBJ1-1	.	CASSQDRSRATEAFF	TGTGCCAGCAGCCAAGATAGGAGCAGGGCCACTGAAGCTTTCTTT
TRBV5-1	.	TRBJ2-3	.	CASSLVGGLDTQYF	TGCGCCAGCAGCTTGGTCGGGGGGCTAGATACGCAGTATTTT
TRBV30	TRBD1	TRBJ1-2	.	CAWSSQGAGYGYTF	TGTGCCTGGAGTTCACAGGGGGCAGGCTATGGCTACACCTTC
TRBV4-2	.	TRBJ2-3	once	CASSLEAGRWDTQYF	TGTGCCAGCAGCCTAGAGGCGGGGCGATGGGATACGCAGTATTTT
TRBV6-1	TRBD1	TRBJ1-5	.	CASRNRGEQPQHF	TGTGCCAGCAGAAACAGGGGAGAGCAGCCCCAGCATTTT
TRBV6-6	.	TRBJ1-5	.	CASSYWGQPQHF	TGTGCCAGCAGTTACTGGGGGCAGCCCCAGCATTTT
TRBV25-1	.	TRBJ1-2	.	CASSAPGPFYGYTF	TGTGCCAGCAGTGCACCGGGGCCGTTTTATGGCTACACCTTC
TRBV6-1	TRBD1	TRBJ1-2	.	CASSPLQGPSGYTF	TGTGCCAGCAGTCCCCTACAGGGGCCTTCTGGCTACACCTTC
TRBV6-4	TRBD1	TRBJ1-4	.	CASSDSRVFGTENEKLFF	TGTGCCAGCAGTGACTCGAGGGTATTTGGGACAGAAAATGAAAAACTGTTTTTT